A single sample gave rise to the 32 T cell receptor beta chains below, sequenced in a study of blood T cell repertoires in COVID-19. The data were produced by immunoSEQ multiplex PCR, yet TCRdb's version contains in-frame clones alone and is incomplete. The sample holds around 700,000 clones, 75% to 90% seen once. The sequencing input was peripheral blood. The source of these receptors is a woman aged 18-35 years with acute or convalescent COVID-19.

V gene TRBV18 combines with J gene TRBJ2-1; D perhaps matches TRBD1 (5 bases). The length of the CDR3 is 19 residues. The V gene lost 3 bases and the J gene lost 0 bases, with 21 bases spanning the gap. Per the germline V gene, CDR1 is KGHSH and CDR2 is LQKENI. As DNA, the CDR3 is TGTGCCAGCTCACCCCGCGACAGAGGAGCAACGGTCTCCTACAATGAGCAGTTCTTC. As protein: CASSPRDRGATVSYNEQFF.

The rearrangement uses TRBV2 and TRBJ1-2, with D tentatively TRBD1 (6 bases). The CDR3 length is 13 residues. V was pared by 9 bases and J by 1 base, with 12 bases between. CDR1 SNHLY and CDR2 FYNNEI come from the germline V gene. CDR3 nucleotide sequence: TGTGCCAGGAGGGGGGGTTATAACTATGGCTACACCTTC. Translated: CARRGGYNYGYTF.

The CDR3 region is CASSFGTGMNTEAFF. The CDR3 nucleotides are TGTGCCAGCAGCTTCGGGACAGGTATGAACACTGAAGCTTTCTTT. The chain has TRBV13 and TRBJ1-1; the match to TRBD1 covers 8 bases. The CDR3 is 15 residues long. After removal of 3 bases from V and 0 bases from J, the junction contained 3 bases not matched to a gene. Germline V gives CDR1 PRHDT, CDR2 FYEKMQ (reference sequence).

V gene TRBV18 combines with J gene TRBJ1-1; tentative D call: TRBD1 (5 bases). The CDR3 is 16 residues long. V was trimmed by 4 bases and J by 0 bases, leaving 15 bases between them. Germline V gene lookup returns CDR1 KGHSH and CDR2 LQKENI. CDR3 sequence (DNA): TGTGCCAGCTCACGAGACGGGGGGTTGGTGAACACTGAAGCTTTCTTT. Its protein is CASSRDGGLVNTEAFF.

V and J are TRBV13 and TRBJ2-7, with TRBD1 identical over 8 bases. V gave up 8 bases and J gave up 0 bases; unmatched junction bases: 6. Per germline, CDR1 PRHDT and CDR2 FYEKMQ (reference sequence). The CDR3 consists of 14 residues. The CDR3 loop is CASRTGGSSYEQYF. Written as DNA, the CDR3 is TGTGCCAGCCGAACAGGGGGGAGCTCCTACGAGCAGTACTTC. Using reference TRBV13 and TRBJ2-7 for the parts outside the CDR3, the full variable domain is AAGVIQSPRHLIKEKRETATLKCYPIPRHDTVYWYQQGPGQDPQFLISFYEKMQSDKGSIPDRFSAQQFSDYHSELNMSSLELGDSALYFCASRTGGSSYEQYFGPGTRLTVT.

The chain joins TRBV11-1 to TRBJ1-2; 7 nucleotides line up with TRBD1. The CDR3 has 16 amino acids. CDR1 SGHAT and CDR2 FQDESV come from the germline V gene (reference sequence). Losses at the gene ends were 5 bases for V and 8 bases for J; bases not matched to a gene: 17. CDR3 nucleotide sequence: TGTGCCAGCAGCACTCGAGAAGGACAGGCGGCTAGAGGCTACACCTTC. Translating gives CASSTREGQAARGYTF.

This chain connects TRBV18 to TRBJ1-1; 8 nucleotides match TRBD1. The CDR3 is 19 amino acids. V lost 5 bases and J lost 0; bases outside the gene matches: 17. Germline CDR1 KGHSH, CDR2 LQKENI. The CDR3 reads CASSIARDRYYNMNTEAFF. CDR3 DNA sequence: TGTGCCAGCTCAATCGCTCGGGACAGGTATTACAATATGAACACTGAAGCTTTCTTT.

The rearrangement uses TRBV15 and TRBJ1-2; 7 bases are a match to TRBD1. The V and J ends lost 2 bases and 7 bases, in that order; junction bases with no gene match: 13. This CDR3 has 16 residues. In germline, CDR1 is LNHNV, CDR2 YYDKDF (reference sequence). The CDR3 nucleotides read TGTGCCACCAGCAGATCGACGACAGGGAATTGGTTTGGCTACACCTTC. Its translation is CATSRSTTGNWFGYTF.

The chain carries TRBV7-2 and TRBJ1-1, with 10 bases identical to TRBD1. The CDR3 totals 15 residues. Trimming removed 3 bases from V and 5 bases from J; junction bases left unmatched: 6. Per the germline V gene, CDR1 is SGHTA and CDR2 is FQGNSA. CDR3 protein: CASSFSGQGKTEAFF. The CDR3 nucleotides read TGTGCCAGCAGCTTCTCGGGACAGGGGAAAACTGAAGCTTTCTTT.

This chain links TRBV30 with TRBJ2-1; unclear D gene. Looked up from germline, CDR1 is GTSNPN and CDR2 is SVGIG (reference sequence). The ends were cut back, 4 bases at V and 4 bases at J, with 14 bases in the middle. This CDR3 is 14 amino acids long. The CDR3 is CAWTEVLDYNEQFF. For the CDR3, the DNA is TGTGCCTGGACCGAGGTTCTAGATTACAATGAGCAGTTCTTC.

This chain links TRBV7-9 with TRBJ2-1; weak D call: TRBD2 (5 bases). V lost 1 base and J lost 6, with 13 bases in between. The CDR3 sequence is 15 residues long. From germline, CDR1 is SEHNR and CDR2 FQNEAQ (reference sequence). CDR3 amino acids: CASSLEASWGNEQFF. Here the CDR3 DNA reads TGTGCCAGCAGCTTAGAGGCTAGCTGGGGCAATGAGCAGTTCTTC.

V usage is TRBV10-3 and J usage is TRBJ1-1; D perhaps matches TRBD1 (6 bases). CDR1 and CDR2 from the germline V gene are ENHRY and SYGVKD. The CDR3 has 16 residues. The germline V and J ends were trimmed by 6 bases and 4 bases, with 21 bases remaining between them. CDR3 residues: CAISATGPGGGTEAFF. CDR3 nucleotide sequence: TGTGCCATCAGCGCTACAGGGCCCGGGGGGGGCACTGAAGCTTTCTTT.

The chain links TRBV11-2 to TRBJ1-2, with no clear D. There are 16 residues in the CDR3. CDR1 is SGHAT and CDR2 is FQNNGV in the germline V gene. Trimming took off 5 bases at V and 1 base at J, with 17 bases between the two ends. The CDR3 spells CASSPPRRGGNYGYTF. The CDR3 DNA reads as TGTGCCAGCAGCCCTCCTCGGCGGGGAGGTAACTATGGCTACACCTTC. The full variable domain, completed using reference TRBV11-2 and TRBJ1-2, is EAGVAQSPRYKIIEKRQSVAFWCNPISGHATLYWYQQILGQGPKLLIQFQNNGVVDDSQLPKDRFSAERLKGVDSTLKIQPAKLEDSAVYLCASSPPRRGGNYGYTFGSGTRLTVV.

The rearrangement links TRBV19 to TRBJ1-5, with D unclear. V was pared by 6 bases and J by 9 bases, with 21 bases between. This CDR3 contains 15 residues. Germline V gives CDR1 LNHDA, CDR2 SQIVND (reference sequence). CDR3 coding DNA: TGTGCCAGTAGGCGTTCGTTCCGAGGCCTTTTGCCCCAGCATTTT. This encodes CASRRSFRGLLPQHF.

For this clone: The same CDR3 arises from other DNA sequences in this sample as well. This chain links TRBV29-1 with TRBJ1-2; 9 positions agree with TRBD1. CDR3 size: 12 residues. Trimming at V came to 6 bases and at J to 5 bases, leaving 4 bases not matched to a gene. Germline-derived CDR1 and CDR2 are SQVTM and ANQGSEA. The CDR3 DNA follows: TGCAGCGTGGGGACAGGGACATATGGCTACACCTTC. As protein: CSVGTGTYGYTF.

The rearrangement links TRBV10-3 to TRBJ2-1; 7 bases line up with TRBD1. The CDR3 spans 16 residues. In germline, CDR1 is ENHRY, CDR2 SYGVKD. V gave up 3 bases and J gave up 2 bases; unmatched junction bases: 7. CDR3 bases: TGTGCCATCAGTGAAGGGGGACAGTTAACCTACAATGAGCAGTTCTTC. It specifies CAISEGGQLTYNEQFF.

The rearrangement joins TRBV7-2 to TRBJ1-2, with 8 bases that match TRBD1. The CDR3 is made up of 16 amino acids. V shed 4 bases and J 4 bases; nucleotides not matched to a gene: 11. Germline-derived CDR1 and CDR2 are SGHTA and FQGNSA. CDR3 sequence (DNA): TGTGCCAGCAGCTCGCGGCAGGGGGCAACTTCCTATGGCTACACCTTC. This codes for CASSSRQGATSYGYTF.

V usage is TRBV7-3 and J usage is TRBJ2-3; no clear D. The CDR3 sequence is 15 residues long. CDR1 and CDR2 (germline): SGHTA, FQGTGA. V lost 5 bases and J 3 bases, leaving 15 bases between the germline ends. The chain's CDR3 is CASSPTIFRTDTQYF. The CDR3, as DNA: TGTGCCAGCAGCCCGACAATCTTCAGGACAGATACGCAGTATTTT. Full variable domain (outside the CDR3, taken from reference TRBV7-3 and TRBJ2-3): GAGVSQTPSNKVTEKGKYVELRCDPISGHTALYWYRQSLGQGPEFLIYFQGTGAADDSGLPNDRFFAVRPEGSVSTLKIQRTERGDSAVYLCASSPTIFRTDTQYFGPGTRLTVL.

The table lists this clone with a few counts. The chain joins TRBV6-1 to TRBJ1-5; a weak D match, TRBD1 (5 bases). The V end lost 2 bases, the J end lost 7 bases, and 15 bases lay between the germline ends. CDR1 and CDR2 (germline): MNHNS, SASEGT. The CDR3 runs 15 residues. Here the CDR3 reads CASSERGGWRQPQHF. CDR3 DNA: TGTGCCAGCAGTGAACGGGGGGGGTGGAGGCAGCCCCAGCATTTT.

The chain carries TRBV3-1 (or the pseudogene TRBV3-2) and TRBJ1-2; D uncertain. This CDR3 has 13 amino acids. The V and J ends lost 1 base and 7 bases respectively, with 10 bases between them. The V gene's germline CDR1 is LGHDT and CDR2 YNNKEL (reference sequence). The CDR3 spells CASSQGGTGGYTF. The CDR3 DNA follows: TGTGCCAGCAGCCAAGGCGGAACTGGTGGCTACACCTTC.

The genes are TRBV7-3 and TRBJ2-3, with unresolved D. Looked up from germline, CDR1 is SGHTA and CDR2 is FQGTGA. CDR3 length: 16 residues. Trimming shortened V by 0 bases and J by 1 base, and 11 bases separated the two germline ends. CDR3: CASSLTFQVGTDTQYF. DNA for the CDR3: TGTGCCAGCAGCTTAACGTTCCAGGTGGGCACAGATACGCAGTATTTT.

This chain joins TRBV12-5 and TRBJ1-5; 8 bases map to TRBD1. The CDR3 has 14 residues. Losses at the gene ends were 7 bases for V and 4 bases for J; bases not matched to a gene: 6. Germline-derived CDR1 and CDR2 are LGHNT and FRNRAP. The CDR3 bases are TGTGCTAGTGCCAACAGGACAGGGAATCAGCCCCAGCATTTT. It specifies CASANRTGNQPQHF.

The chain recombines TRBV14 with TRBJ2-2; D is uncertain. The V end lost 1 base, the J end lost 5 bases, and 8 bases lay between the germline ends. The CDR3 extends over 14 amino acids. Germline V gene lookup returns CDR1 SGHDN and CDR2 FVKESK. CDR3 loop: CASSQVAGTGELFF. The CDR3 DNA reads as TGTGCCAGCAGCCAAGTTGCCGGGACCGGGGAGCTGTTTTTT.

CDR3 sequence reads: CASSLRREVEQFF. For the CDR3, the DNA is TGTGCCAGCAGCTTACGCAGGGAGGTTGAGCAGTTCTTC. This chain links TRBV7-3 with TRBJ2-1; D possibly corresponds to TRBD2 (6 bases). The germline V gene encodes CDR1 SGHTA and CDR2 FQGTGA. The CDR3 has 13 residues. V lost 2 bases and J 9 bases, leaving 11 bases between the germline ends.

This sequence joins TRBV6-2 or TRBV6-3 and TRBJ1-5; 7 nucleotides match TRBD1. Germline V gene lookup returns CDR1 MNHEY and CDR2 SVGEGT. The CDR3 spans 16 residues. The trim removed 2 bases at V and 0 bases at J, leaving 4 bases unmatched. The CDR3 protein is CASSYRQGYSNQPQHF. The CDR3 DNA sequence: TGTGCCAGCAGTTACCGACAGGGATATAGCAATCAGCCCCAGCATTTT.

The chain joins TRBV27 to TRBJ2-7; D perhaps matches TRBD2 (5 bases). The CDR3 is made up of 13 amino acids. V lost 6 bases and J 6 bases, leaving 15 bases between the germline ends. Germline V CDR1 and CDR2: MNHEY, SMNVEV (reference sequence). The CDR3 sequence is CASSPAPAGEQYF. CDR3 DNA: TGTGCCAGCAGCCCCGCCCCGGCGGGCGAGCAGTACTTC.

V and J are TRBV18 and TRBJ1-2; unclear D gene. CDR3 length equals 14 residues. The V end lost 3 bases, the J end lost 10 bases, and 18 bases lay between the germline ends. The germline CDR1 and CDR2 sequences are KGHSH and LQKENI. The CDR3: CASSPQPGNGDYTF. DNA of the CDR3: TGTGCCAGCTCACCTCAACCGGGGAACGGTGACTACACCTTC.

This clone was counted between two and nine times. This CDR3 reads CASSIDLMNTEAFF. In DNA form, the CDR3 reads TGTGCCAGTAGTATAGACCTAATGAACACTGAAGCTTTCTTT. V gene TRBV19 combines with J gene TRBJ1-1; D remains unclear. CDR3 length: 14 amino acids. CDR1 and CDR2 from the germline V gene are LNHDA and SQIVND (reference sequence). Trimming removed 0 bases at V and 0 bases at J, with 5 bases between.

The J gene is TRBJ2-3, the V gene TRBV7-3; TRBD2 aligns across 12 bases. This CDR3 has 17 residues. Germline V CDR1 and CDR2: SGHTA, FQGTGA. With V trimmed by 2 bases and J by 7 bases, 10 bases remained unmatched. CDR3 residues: CASSLESSGGARNTQYF. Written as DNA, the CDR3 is TGTGCCAGCAGCTTAGAGTCTAGCGGGGGGGCTAGGAATACGCAGTATTTT.

CDR3 sequence: CASSFDTFQGNEQFF. CDR3 coding DNA: TGTGCCAGCAGCTTCGACACTTTCCAGGGCAATGAGCAGTTCTTC. This rearrangement joins TRBV6-5 to TRBJ2-1; D possibly corresponds to TRBD1 (5 bases). The CDR3 is 15 amino acids. With 6 bases removed from V and 6 bases from J, the gap between germline ends came to 18 bases. Germline lookup yields CDR1 MNHEY and CDR2 SVGAGI.

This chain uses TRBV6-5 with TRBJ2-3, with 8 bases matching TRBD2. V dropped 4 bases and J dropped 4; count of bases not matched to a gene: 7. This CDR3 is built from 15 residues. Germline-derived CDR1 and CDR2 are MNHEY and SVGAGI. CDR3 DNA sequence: TGTGCCAGCAGTTTTCACGGGGGGGCCGCAGATACGCAGTATTTT. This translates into CASSFHGGAADTQYF.

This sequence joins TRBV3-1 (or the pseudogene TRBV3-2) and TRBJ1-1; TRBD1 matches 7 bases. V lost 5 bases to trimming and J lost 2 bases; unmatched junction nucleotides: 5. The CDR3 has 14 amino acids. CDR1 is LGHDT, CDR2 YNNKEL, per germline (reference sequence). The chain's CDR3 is CASSFTGANTEAFF. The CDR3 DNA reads TGTGCCAGCAGCTTCACAGGGGCTAACACTGAAGCTTTCTTT.